This T cell receptor (beta chain) was sequenced for a study of cytotoxic CD8 clonotypes in ibrutinib-treated CLL (dated by TCRdb to 2020 to 2022). At the level of the whole study: In this cohort, approximately 15 patients were treatment-naive and more than 9 were relapsed/refractory, while 17 to 18 had unmutated IGHV. An average of 255,043 productive templates and about 100,000 productive rearrangements was obtained per sample. The response samples were drawn at a median of approximately 11 months into treatment, with a range of about 6 to 40 months. Cryopreserved peripheral blood mononuclear cells were obtained before treatment, at response, and at either sustained remission or disease progression. Partial responses were observed in approximately 24 patients and complete responses in 2; after a median follow-up of 68 months, remission was maintained in approximately 15 patients and progression was observed in around twelve. Every remission and progressive disease sample was obtained while ibrutinib was still being received by the patients. Longitudinal samples were available for about 30% of the roughly 86 trial participants. The study at large found these results: Public clonotypes were rare and either contracted or stayed stable during treatment, and the rise in clonality at ibrutinib response reflected the expansion of private clonotypes. At baseline, clonality was higher than in age-matched healthy donors and showed a strong correlation with circulating CD8+ T-cell counts. Clonality rose at ibrutinib response, remained stable during sustained remission, and dropped back toward baseline at progression. Sustained-remission and progressing patients did not have matched sampling times, and lymph node repertoires were not examined.

With respect to this clone: There is no known antigen for this receptor. There are no base qualities to consult, and no much larger clone falls within one base.

Looking up the germline V gene yields CDR1 MGHRA and CDR2 YSYEKL. V drops 1 base and J drops 4 bases, leaving 13 bases in between. The CDR3 spans 15 residues, from the cysteine through the phenylalanine. The kept DNA is CDR3 alone, 45 bases in frame from the first base. The time point label on this specimen signifies: progressive disease on ibrutinib. Approximately 2 micrograms of genomic DNA were extracted from cryopreserved PBMCs for TCR beta library preparation. Longitudinal blood samples from CLL patients on ibrutinib monotherapy underwent high-throughput TCR beta sequencing. The patients took part in an open-label, single-center phase 2 trial of ibrutinib monotherapy. The goal of deep resolution MiSeq sequencing was a depth between 1 in 1 million and 1 in 200,000 T cells, and coverage averaged 10x per clonotype. The immunoSEQ hsTCRB Kit was used to generate TCR beta libraries. The paper's processing steps were these. The data were analyzed with ImmunoSEQ Analyzer and ImmunoSEQ Data Assistant, and V, D and J gene assignments followed IMGT definitions. Clonality, which ranges from 0 to 1, was calculated as one minus the normalized Shannon entropy of productive rearrangement frequencies. Only overrepresented clonotypes making up at least 0.05% of the repertoire of each patient were included in the public clonotype analysis. Repertoires from some twelve age-matched healthy donors in immuneACCESS were used as clonality controls. TCRdb holds this immuneACCESS table with in-frame rearrangements only. Some clones are missing; in checked studies, unresolved V genes explain under half, and the rest has no known cause. V, J and clone size derive from that table, while D and trimming were established from the DNA sequence. The sample table holds tens of thousands of clones, of which approximately 67% were seen once. The ten largest make up just over 50% of the sample.

This receptor was taken from a human donor with chronic lymphocytic leukemia. This sample comprised PBMCs, obtained at disease progression, from a patient treated with ibrutinib. The sequence joins TRBV4-1 to TRBJ2-5; the D gene cannot be resolved beyond TRBD1 or TRBD2, each matching 5 bases. The CDR3 has the sequence CASSQGEAGTETQYF. The bases read TGCGCCAGCAGCCAAGGTGAGGCAGGGACAGAGACCCAGTACTTC.